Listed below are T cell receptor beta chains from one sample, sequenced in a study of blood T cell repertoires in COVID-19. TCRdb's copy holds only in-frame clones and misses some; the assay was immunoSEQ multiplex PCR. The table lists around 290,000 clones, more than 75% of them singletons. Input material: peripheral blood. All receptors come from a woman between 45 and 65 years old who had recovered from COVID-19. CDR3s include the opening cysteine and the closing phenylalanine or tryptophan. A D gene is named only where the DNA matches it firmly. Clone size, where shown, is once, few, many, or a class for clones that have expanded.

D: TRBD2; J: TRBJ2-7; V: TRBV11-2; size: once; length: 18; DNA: TGTGCCAGCAGCTTTGTAAACCCTAGCGGGAGGGTCGAGTACGAGCAGTACTTC; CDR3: CASSFVNPSGRVEYEQYF
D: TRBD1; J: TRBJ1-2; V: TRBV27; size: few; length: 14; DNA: TGTGCCAGCAGTCCACTACAGGGGGCGGATGGCTACACCTTC; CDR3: CASSPLQGADGYTF
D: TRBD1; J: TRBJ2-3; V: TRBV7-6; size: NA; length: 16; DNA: TGTGCCAGCAGTTCTCAACAGGGGTTAGTAGCCGATACGCAGTATTTT; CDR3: CASSSQQGLVADTQYF
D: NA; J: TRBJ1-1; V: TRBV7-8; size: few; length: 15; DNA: TGTGCCAGCAGCTTGTTGGGGGCCATGAACACTGAAGCTTTCTTT; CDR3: CASSLLGAMNTEAFF
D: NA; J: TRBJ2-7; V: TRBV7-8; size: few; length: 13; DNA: TGTGCCAGCAGCTTTGGGGGGGCAGGCGAGCAGTACTTC; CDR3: CASSFGGAGEQYF
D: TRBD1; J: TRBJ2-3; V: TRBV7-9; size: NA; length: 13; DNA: TGTGCCAGCATACAGGGGGCGATGGATACGCAGTATTTT; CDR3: CASIQGAMDTQYF
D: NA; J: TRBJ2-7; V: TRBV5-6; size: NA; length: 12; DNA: TGTGCCAGCAGCGCGGGATGGGAAGAGCAGTACTTC; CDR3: CASSAGWEEQYF
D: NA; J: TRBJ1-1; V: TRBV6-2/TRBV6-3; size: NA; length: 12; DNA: TGTGCCAGCAGTTACTCTAGGGGTGAAGCTTTCTTT; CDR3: CASSYSRGEAFF
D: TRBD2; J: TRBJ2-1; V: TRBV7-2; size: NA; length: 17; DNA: TGTGCCAGCAGCCTCAGGACTAGCGGGAGTGTCTACAATGAGCAGTTCTTC; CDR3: CASSLRTSGSVYNEQFF
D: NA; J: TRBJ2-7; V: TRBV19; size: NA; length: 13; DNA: TGTGCCAGTAGTAACGGGCGGGGCTACGAGCAGTACTTC; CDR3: CASSNGRGYEQYF
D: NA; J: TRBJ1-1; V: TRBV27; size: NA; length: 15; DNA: TGTGCCAGCAGTGCTCCGGGACACTTGAACACTGAAGCTTTCTTT; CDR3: CASSAPGHLNTEAFF
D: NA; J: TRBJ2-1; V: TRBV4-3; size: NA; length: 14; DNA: TGCGCCAGCAGCCAAGATCAGGGGGGCAGGAGAAGGTTCTTC; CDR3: CASSQDQGGRRRFF
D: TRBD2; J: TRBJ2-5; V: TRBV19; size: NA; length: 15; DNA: TGTGCCAGTAGGGGACTAGCGGGGCTCCAAGAGACCCAGTACTTC; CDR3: CASRGLAGLQETQYF
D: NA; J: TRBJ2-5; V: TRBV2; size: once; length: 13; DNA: TGTGCCAGCATAGGGAACAGGGAAGAGACCCAGTACTTC; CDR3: CASIGNREETQYF
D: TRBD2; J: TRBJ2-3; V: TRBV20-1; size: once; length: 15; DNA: TGCAGTGCTAGTAGAGGTAGCGGGGGGAGGGATACGCAGTATTTT; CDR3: CSASRGSGGRDTQYF
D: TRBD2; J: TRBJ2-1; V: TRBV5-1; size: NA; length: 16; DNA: TGCGCCAGCAGCTCACGGACTAGCGGGGGACTATCAGAGCAGTTCTTC; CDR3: CASSSRTSGGLSEQFF
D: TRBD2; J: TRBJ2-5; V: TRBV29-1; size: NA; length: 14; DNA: TGCAGCGCGGAAGGGGTAGCGGGAAAAGAGACCCAGTACTTC; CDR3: CSAEGVAGKETQYF
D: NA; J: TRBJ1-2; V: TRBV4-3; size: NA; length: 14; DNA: TGCGCCAGCAGCCAAGACCAGGGCCGCTATGGCTACACCTTC; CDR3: CASSQDQGRYGYTF
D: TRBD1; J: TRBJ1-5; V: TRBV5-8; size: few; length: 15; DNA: TGTGCCAGCAGCTTGGCGGGACAGGGGTATCAGCCCCAGCATTTT; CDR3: CASSLAGQGYQPQHF
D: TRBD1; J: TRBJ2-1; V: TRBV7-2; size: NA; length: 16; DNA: TGTGCCAGCAGCCCAAGGGGCGGGACAGGTTTTTATGAGCAGTTCTTC; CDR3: CASSPRGGTGFYEQFF
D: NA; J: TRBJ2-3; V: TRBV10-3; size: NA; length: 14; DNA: TGTGCCATCAGTGCCGAGGGGGATACAGATACGCAGTATTTT; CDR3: CAISAEGDTDTQYF
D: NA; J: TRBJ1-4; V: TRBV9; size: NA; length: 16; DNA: TGTGCCAGCAGCGTAGGAAATCAACGGAGTAATGAAAAACTGTTTTTT; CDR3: CASSVGNQRSNEKLFF
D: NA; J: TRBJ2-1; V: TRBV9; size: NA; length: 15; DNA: TGTGCCAGCAGCCACCAAAACAGGGAATACAATGAGCAGTTCTTC; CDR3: CASSHQNREYNEQFF
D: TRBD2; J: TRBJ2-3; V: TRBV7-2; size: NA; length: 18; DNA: TGTGCCAGCAGCTCCCTGTTCATTTTAGCGGGAGTCCCAGATACGCAGTATTTT; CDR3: CASSSLFILAGVPDTQYF
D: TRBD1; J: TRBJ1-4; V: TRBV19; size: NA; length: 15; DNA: TGTGCCAGTAGTACAGGACAGGGCGCTAATGAAAAACTGTTTTTT; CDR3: CASSTGQGANEKLFF
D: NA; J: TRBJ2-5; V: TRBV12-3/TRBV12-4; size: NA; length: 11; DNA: TGTGCCAGCAGTCCGAGGGAGACCCAGTACTTC; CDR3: CASSPRETQYF
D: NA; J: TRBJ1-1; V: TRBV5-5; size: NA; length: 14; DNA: TGTGCCAGCAGCGTAGGGGGAACGAACACTGAAGCTTTCTTT; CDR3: CASSVGGTNTEAFF
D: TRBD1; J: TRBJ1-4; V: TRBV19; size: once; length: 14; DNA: TGTGCCAGTAGGAACAGGGGGCGTGATGAAAAACTGTTTTTT; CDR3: CASRNRGRDEKLFF
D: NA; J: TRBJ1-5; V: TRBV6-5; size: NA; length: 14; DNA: TGTGCCAGCTACCTCGGGGGTGTTAATCAGCCCCAGCATTTT; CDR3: CASYLGGVNQPQHF
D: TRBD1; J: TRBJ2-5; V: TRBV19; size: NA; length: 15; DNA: TGTGCCAGCCAGACCGGGACAGGAGAGTGGGAGACCCAGTACTTC; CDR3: CASQTGTGEWETQYF
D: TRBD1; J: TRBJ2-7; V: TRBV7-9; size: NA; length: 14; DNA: TGTGCCAGCAGCTCATCCGGGACAGGGTTTGAGCAGTACTTC; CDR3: CASSSSGTGFEQYF
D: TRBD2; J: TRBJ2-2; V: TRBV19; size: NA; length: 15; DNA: TGTGCCAGTAGTCCCCGCGGGGGGAACACCGGGGAGCTGTTTTTT; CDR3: CASSPRGGNTGELFF
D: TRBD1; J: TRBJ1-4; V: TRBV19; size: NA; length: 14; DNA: TGTGCCAGTAGTCTCGGGACAGGGCTTGAAAAACTGTTTTTT; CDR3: CASSLGTGLEKLFF
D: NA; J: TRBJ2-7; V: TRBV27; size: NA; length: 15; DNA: TGTGCCAGCAGTTTAGGTGGCGGTTATTCCTACGAGCAGTACTTC; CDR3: CASSLGGGYSYEQYF
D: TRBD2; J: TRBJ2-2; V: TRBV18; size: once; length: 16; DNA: TGTGCCAGCTCACCCCCTAGCGGGGAGAACACCGGGGAGCTGTTTTTT; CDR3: CASSPPSGENTGELFF
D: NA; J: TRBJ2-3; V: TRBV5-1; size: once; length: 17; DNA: TGCGCCAGCAGCTTAACCGGGGATTCATCCTCACAAGATACGCAGTATTTT; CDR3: CASSLTGDSSSQDTQYF
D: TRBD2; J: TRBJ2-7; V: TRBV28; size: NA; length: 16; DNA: TGTGCCAGCAGTTTGGTCTATGCGGGAGGTTCCTACGAGCAGTACTTC; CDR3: CASSLVYAGGSYEQYF
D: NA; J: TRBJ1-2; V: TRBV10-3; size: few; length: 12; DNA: TGTGCCATCAGCTCGGGGGGAGCGGGCTACACCTTC; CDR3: CAISSGGAGYTF
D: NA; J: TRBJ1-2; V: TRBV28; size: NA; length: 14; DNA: TGTGCCAGCAGTTACCCCGGGACAAGTTATGGCTACACCTTC; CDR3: CASSYPGTSYGYTF
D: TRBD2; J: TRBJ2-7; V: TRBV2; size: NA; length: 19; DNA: TGTGCCAGTTCAGGGGGCAGAGCTAGCGGGAGGAGTAGCTCCTACGAGCAGTACTTC; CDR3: CASSGGRASGRSSSYEQYF
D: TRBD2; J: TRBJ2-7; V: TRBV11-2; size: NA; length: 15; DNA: TGTGCCAGCAGCTTAATGGCGGGAGGCCCCTACGAGCAGTACTTC; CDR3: CASSLMAGGPYEQYF
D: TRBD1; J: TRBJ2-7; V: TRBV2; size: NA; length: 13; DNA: TGTGCCAGCAGTTACGGACAGGGTCAGCCGCAGTACTTC; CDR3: CASSYGQGQPQYF
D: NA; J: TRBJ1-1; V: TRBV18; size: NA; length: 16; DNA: TGTGCCAGCACTGGGATGAGACAGGTCCAGGGGACTGAAGCTTTCTTT; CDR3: CASTGMRQVQGTEAFF
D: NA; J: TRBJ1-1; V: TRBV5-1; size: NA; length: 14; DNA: TGCGCCAGCAGCTTGGGGACAGAGATGTCTGAAGCTTTCTTT; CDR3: CASSLGTEMSEAFF